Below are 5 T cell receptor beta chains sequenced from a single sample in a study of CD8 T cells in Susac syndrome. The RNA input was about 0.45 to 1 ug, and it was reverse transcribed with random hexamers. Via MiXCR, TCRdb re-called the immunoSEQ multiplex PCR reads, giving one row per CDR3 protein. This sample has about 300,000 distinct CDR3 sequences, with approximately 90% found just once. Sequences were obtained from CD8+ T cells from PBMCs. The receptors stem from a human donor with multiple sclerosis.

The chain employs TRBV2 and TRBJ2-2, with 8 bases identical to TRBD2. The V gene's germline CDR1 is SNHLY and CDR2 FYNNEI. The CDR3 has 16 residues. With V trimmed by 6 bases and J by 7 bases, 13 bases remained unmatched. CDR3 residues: CASRPGLVPSSGELFF. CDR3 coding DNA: TGTGCCAGCAGACCGGGACTAGTACCTAGTAGCGGGGAGCTGTTTTTT.

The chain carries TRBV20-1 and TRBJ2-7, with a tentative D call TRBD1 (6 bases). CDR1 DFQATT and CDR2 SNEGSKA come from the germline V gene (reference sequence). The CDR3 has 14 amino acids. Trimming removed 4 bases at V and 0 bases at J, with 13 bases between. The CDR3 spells CSATPNRVSYEQYF. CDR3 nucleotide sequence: TGCAGTGCTACCCCGAACAGGGTCTCCTACGAGCAGTACTTC.

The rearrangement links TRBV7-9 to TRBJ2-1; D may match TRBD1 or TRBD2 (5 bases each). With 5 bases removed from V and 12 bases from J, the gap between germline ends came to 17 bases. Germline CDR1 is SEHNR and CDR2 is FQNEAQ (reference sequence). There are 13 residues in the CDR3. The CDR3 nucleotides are TGTGCCAGCAGCCCTGCCCCTACGAGGGGGCAGTTCTTC. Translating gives CASSPAPTRGQFF. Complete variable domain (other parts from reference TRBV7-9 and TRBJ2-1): DTGVSQNPRHKITKRGQNVTFRCDPISEHNRLYWYRQTLGQGPEFLTYFQNEAQLEKSRLLSDRFSAERPKGSFSTLEIQRTEQGDSAMYLCASSPAPTRGQFFGPGTRLTVL.

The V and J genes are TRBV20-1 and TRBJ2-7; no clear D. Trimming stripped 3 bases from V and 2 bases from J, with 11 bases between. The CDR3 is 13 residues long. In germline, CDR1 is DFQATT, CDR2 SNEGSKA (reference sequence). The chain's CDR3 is CSARMVSTYEQYF. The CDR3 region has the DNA TGCAGTGCTAGGATGGTGTCGACCTACGAGCAGTACTTC.

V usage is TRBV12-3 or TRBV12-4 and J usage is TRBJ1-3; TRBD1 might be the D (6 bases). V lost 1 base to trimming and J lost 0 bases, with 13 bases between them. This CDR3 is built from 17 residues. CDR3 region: CASSLGGQGISGNTIYF. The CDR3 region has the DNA TGTGCCAGCAGTTTAGGGGGTCAGGGGATCTCTGGAAACACCATATATTTT.